One and the same sample provided the 21 T cell receptor beta chains below, sequenced in a study of Ad26.COV2.S vaccination and SARS-CoV-2 variants. Profiling relied on immunoSEQ multiplex PCR, and the TCRdb table lists in-frame clones only, not all of them. Altogether about 350,000 clones are present, around 87% being singletons, with the ten largest covering about 3%. As to treatment: roughly 20 received Ad26.COV2.S at low or high dose, single or two shots; about 5 received placebo; per-sample allocation not given. Samples were taken on day 63 after the first vaccine or placebo injection. The sample here was peripheral blood, taken in a trial of Ad26.COV2.S vaccine versus placebo. The receptors here all came from a person aged 18-60 years who received the Ad26.COV2.S COVID-19 vaccine or a placebo.

The chain couples TRBV7-9 to TRBJ2-1, with D possibly TRBD2 on 5 matching bases. The germline V gene encodes CDR1 SEHNR and CDR2 FQNEAQ (reference sequence). The CDR3 spans 12 residues. V shed 6 bases and J shed 9 bases, with 12 bases lying between them. CDR3 residues: CASRPPGSEQFF. The CDR3 DNA is TGTGCCAGCAGGCCCCCGGGGTCTGAGCAGTTCTTC.

The chain has TRBV4-3 and TRBJ1-1, with D uncertain. This CDR3 is built from 13 residues. Trimming shortened V by 0 bases and J by 5 bases, and 7 bases separated the two germline ends. The germline V gene has CDR1 LGHNA and CDR2 YSLEER. CDR3 sequence reads: CASSQDLSTEAFF. Written as DNA, the CDR3 is TGCGCCAGCAGCCAAGATCTGAGTACTGAAGCTTTCTTT.

This chain links TRBV15 with TRBJ1-1, with D unresolved. V lost 0 bases, J lost 6 bases, and 14 bases lay in between. Germline CDR1 LNHNV, CDR2 YYDKDF (reference sequence). The CDR3 is 15 residues long. For the CDR3, the DNA is TGTGCCACCAGCAGAGATGAGCGAGATAGCCCTGAAGCTTTCTTT. This translates into CATSRDERDSPEAFF.

This clone appeared a few times. At the DNA level, this CDR3 is encoded by other sequences in the same sample as well. The chain employs TRBV6-5 and TRBJ1-1; D gene unclear. CDR1 is MNHEY, CDR2 SVGAGI, per germline. This CDR3 region has 13 residues. Between the trimmed V and J ends, which lost 6 bases and 0 bases, there was a span of 8 bases. CDR3 nucleotides: TGTGCCAGCAGCCGCGGTTTGAACACTGAAGCTTTCTTT. It specifies CASSRGLNTEAFF.

There are a few counts of this clone. The chain combines TRBV3-1 (or the pseudogene TRBV3-2) with TRBJ1-2; D uncertain. CDR3 size: 13 residues. Per germline, CDR1 LGHDT and CDR2 YNNKEL (reference sequence). The V gene lost 4 bases and the J gene lost 7 bases, with 13 bases spanning the gap. CDR3 region: CASSLVSERGYTF. CDR3 DNA: TGTGCCAGCAGCCTCGTATCAGAGCGTGGCTACACCTTC.

The chain joins TRBV11-1 to TRBJ2-1; D possibly corresponds to TRBD2 (6 bases). This CDR3 is built from 13 residues. In germline, CDR1 is SGHAT, CDR2 FQDESV (reference sequence). V was cut by 2 bases and J by 6 bases, with 8 bases left in between. CDR3 sequence: CASSLRGTNEQFF. The CDR3 DNA reads TGTGCCAGCAGCTTACGGGGGACCAATGAGCAGTTCTTC.

Worth noting for this clone: The same CDR3 arises from other DNA sequences in this sample as well. V usage is TRBV5-1 and J usage is TRBJ2-3; perhaps D is TRBD1 or TRBD2 (6 bases each). CDR3 length: 13 residues. Germline V gives CDR1 SGHRS, CDR2 YFSETQ. V lost 4 bases to trimming and J lost 6 bases, with 12 bases between them. This chain's CDR3 is CASSPGGRDTQYF. The CDR3 coding sequence is TGCGCCAGCAGCCCCGGGGGCCGGGATACGCAGTATTTT.

The chain carries TRBV11-2 and TRBJ1-1; D is undetermined. Trimming took 2 bases from V and 1 from J, leaving 8 bases between them. The V gene's germline CDR1 is SGHAT and CDR2 FQNNGV. The CDR3 is 14 amino acids. The CDR3 nucleotides are TGTGCCAGCAGCTTATTAGGGTCGAACACTGAAGCTTTCTTT. Residues: CASSLLGSNTEAFF.

The genes are TRBV11-3 and TRBJ1-1; D unclear. CDR1 is SGHNT and CDR2 is YENEEA in the germline V gene. Trimming shortened V by 1 base and J by 4 bases, and 10 bases separated the two germline ends. There are 14 residues in the CDR3. The CDR3, as DNA: TGTGCCAGCAGCTTAGGAGGGTTGAGCACTGAAGCTTTCTTT. Encoded protein: CASSLGGLSTEAFF.

This clone was found once. This chain links TRBV29-1 with TRBJ2-3, with 13 positions matching TRBD2. Per the germline V gene, CDR1 is SQVTM and CDR2 is ANQGSEA. Trimming cost V 6 bases and J 4 bases; bases outside gene matches: 1. The CDR3 is 13 amino acids. The CDR3 loop is CSVGTSGADTQYF. Here the CDR3 DNA reads TGCAGCGTCGGGACTAGCGGGGCAGATACGCAGTATTTT.

In DNA, the CDR3 is TGTGCCATCAGTGATCAGGGAAATGGGGATTCACCCCTCCACTTT. Encoded protein: CAISDQGNGDSPLHF. V usage is TRBV10-3 and J usage is TRBJ1-6; tentative D call: TRBD1 (5 bases). Germline V gene data show CDR1 as ENHRY and CDR2 as SYGVKD. V lost 3 bases and J 8 bases, leaving 14 bases between the germline ends. This CDR3 region has 15 residues.

This chain links TRBV27 with TRBJ1-4; D is undetermined. V was clipped by 6 bases and J by 8 bases, with 10 bases between them. Germline-derived CDR1 and CDR2 are MNHEY and SMNVEV (reference sequence). This CDR3 is 12 amino acids long. The CDR3, as DNA: TGTGCCAGCAGCCACCGGTCAGAAAAACTGTTTTTT. Its protein product is CASSHRSEKLFF.

The chain employs TRBV5-1 and TRBJ1-1; the match to TRBD1 covers 9 bases. This CDR3 has 14 residues. J was trimmed by 6 bases and V by 4 bases; bases with no gene match: 7. Looked up from germline, CDR1 is SGHRS and CDR2 is YFSETQ. CDR3: CASSRTGDFSEAFF. For the CDR3, the DNA is TGCGCCAGCAGCCGGACAGGGGATTTCTCTGAAGCTTTCTTT.

The chain joins TRBV30 to TRBJ1-6; D is ambiguous. The ends were cut back, 4 bases at V and 9 bases at J, with 13 bases in the middle. Germline loops: CDR1 GTSNPN, CDR2 SVGIG (reference sequence). The CDR3 covers 13 residues. The CDR3 bases are TGTGCCTGGACCCCACGAAACGGTTCACCCCTCCACTTT. Translated, it gives CAWTPRNGSPLHF.

V gene TRBV6-4 combines with J gene TRBJ2-2; no definite D call. V was pared by 3 bases and J by 8 bases, with 10 bases between. The germline V gene encodes CDR1 MRHNA and CDR2 SNTAGT. The CDR3 covers 13 residues. CDR3 amino acids: CASSEYTEGELFF. The CDR3 nucleotides read TGTGCCAGCAGTGAGTACACCGAAGGGGAGCTGTTTTTT.

The V call is TRBV3-1 (or the pseudogene TRBV3-2), the J call TRBJ2-3; either TRBD1 or TRBD2 may supply D (6 bases each). The CDR3 has 15 amino acids. V lost 4 bases and J 1 base, leaving 12 bases between the germline ends. Germline-derived CDR1 and CDR2 are LGHDT and YNNKEL (reference sequence). CDR3 amino acids: CASSPPRGGTDTQYF. CDR3 bases: TGTGCCAGCAGCCCGCCGAGGGGGGGCACAGATACGCAGTATTTT.

J is TRBJ1-1 and V is TRBV4-1; D is unclear. Germline assignment: CDR1 MGHRA and CDR2 YSYEKL. This CDR3 comprises 13 residues. V was shortened by 0 bases and J by 7 bases, with 9 bases between the two germline ends. CDR3 protein: CASSQDLFLEAFF. CDR3 in DNA: TGCGCCAGCAGCCAAGATCTGTTTCTTGAAGCTTTCTTT.

The chain uses TRBV5-1 and TRBJ1-1; D perhaps matches TRBD1 (6 bases). The CDR3 spans 17 residues. V lost 3 bases and J lost 3, with 21 bases in between. Germline V gene sequence: CDR1 SGHRS, CDR2 YFSETQ. CDR3 DNA sequence: TGCGCCAGCAGCTCGGGGTTGATCGGCCCAGGGGACACTGAAGCTTTCTTT. Translated: CASSSGLIGPGDTEAFF.

The V and J genes are TRBV5-6 and TRBJ2-7; no definite D call. CDR1 is SGHDT, CDR2 YYEEEE, per germline. Trimming pared 1 base from V and 4 bases from J, leaving 6 bases between. The CDR3 spans 12 residues. CDR3 nucleotide sequence: TGTGCCAGCAGCTTGAGCCAGTACGAGCAGTACTTC. It is translated as CASSLSQYEQYF.

This clone was found once. The gene calls are TRBV7-9 and TRBJ1-1; 8 bases fit TRBD1. The V gene's germline CDR1 is SEHNR and CDR2 FQNEAQ (reference sequence). The V and J ends lost 5 bases and 5 bases, in that order; junction bases with no gene match: 7. The CDR3 runs to 14 residues. DNA of the CDR3: TGTGCCAGCAGCCTGGACAGGGCGTGGACTGAAGCTTTCTTT. Encoded protein: CASSLDRAWTEAFF. Supplemented by reference TRBV7-9 and TRBJ1-1, the full variable domain reads DTGVSQNPRHKITKRGQNVTFRCDPISEHNRLYWYRQTLGQGPEFLTYFQNEAQLEKSRLLSDRFSAERPKGSFSTLEIQRTEQGDSAMYLCASSLDRAWTEAFFGQGTRLTVV.

The V and J genes are TRBV6-5 and TRBJ2-1, with 8 bases that match TRBD2. CDR1 is MNHEY and CDR2 is SVGAGI in the germline V gene. This CDR3 contains 15 residues. Trimming removed 4 bases from V and 5 bases from J; junction bases left unmatched: 7. DNA for the CDR3: TGTGCCAGCAGTTTCCGGGGGGGCTCGGACAATGAGCAGTTCTTC. Protein sequence: CASSFRGGSDNEQFF.